This T cell receptor beta chain was identified in a study of cytomegalovirus exposure and HLA in healthy donors. Study-wide points: Presence/absence results assume similar sequencing depth per donor, which may not hold.

CDR1 and CDR2 from the germline V gene are MGHRA and YSYEKL. The V end was cut by 3 bases, the J end by 3 bases, with 12 bases between. CDR3 size: 15 residues. In the PCR, 60 Vbeta and 13 Jbeta primers were used. The protocol was immunoSEQ multiplex PCR, while the TCRdb copy is restricted to in-frame clones and leaves out a portion. The data show 150,000 to 200,000 clones, and the top ten clones hold under 2.5%. Concerning this clone itself: The antigen is not known.

This clonotype was sampled from a man younger than 40 in good health and CMV-seronegative. Sample: PBMCs. The rearrangement uses TRBV4-1 and TRBJ1-5; D may be TRBD1 (6 bases). Here the CDR3 reads CASSHIDRHNQPQHF. The CDR3 nucleotides read TGCGCCAGCAGCCACATCGACAGGCACAATCAGCCCCAGCATTTT.